Presented here are 20 T cell receptor beta chains from one specimen sequenced in a study of OX40 agonist ivuxolimab in advanced cancers. Sequenced by immunoSEQ multiplex PCR; TCRdb stores in-frame clones only, minus some. The sample holds tens of thousands of clones, 81% seen once. Sequencing used CD4+ or CD8+ T cells sorted from blood, obtained in a trial of the OX40 agonist ivuxolimab. These receptors all stem from an adult with an advanced solid tumor such as melanoma, head and neck, liver or kidney cancer.

The CDR3 nucleotides are TGTGCCAGCAGTTTCGTTTCCGGGACAGGGCATGGCTACACCTTC. The encoded protein is CASSFVSGTGHGYTF. This chain uses TRBV6-5 with TRBJ1-2, with 9 bases fitting TRBD1. Germline V CDR1 and CDR2: MNHEY, SVGAGI. CDR3 size: 15 residues. J was trimmed by 6 bases and V by 4 bases; bases with no gene match: 9.

CDR3 sequence: CASNRYRGLMADTQYF. For the CDR3, the DNA is TGTGCCAGCAACAGATACCGGGGCCTTATGGCAGATACGCAGTATTTT. The chain joins TRBV5-6 to TRBJ2-3, with D perhaps matching TRBD1 or TRBD2 (5 bases each). Germline CDR1 SGHDT, CDR2 YYEEEE. The CDR3 spans 16 residues. V was pared by 6 bases and J by 4 bases, with 21 bases between.

This clone was observed at least ten times. The chain links TRBV14 to TRBJ1-5; D is ambiguous. Germline lookup yields CDR1 SGHDN and CDR2 FVKESK. V was trimmed by 0 bases and J by 5 bases, leaving 5 bases between them. The CDR3 has 13 residues. The CDR3 spells CASSQDVDQPQHF. Written as DNA, the CDR3 is TGTGCCAGCAGCCAAGATGTCGATCAGCCCCAGCATTTT.

The gene calls are TRBV6-6 and TRBJ1-2; D is uncertain. CDR3 length: 13 amino acids. Trimming stripped 7 bases from V and 7 bases from J, with 16 bases between. CDR1 and CDR2 from the germline V gene are MNHNY and SVGAGI (reference sequence). The CDR3 sequence: CASTSQPVGGYTF. The CDR3, as DNA: TGTGCCAGCACCTCCCAGCCGGTCGGTGGCTACACCTTC.

The V and J genes are TRBV5-1 and TRBJ1-5; 8 bases map to TRBD1. The CDR3 covers 15 residues. Germline CDR1 and CDR2: SGHRS and YFSETQ. V was clipped by 0 bases and J by 1 base; unmatched bases: 0. The chain's CDR3 is CASSLDRGSNQPQHF. CDR3 in DNA: TGCGCCAGCAGCTTGGACAGGGGGAGCAATCAGCCCCAGCATTTT.

The rearrangement links TRBV5-1 to TRBJ2-6; TRBD2 might be the D (5 bases). The germline V gene encodes CDR1 SGHRS and CDR2 YFSETQ. The V and J ends lost 4 bases and 0 bases respectively, with 8 bases between them. This CDR3 region has 15 residues. CDR3 protein: CASSPGLSGANVLTF. CDR3 sequence (DNA): TGCGCCAGCAGCCCCGGACTCTCTGGGGCCAACGTCCTGACTTTC.

The chain uses TRBV6-5 and TRBJ1-6; D is uncertain. With 0 bases removed from V and 7 bases from J, the gap between germline ends came to 4 bases. There are 13 residues in the CDR3. Germline loops: CDR1 MNHEY, CDR2 SVGAGI. Here the CDR3 reads CASSYSRNSPLHF. CDR3 coding DNA: TGTGCCAGCAGTTACTCGAGAAATTCACCCCTCCACTTT.

This clone was picked up one time. The chain couples TRBV5-1 to TRBJ2-4; 7 bases map to TRBD1. CDR1 and CDR2 from the germline V gene are SGHRS and YFSETQ. V shed 4 bases and J 7 bases; nucleotides not matched to a gene: 11. The length of the CDR3 is 15 residues. CDR3 residues: CASSPTTGRRNIQYF. DNA for the CDR3: TGCGCCAGCAGCCCAACGACAGGGCGCCGGAACATTCAGTACTTC.

The J gene is TRBJ1-1, the V gene TRBV19; D remains ambiguous. CDR1 is LNHDA, CDR2 SQIVND, per germline (reference sequence). With 3 bases removed from V and 0 bases from J, the gap between germline ends came to 8 bases. The CDR3 length is 14 residues. The CDR3 region has the DNA TGTGCCAGTAGTATTAACACCATGAACACTGAAGCTTTCTTT. This codes for CASSINTMNTEAFF.

V usage is TRBV5-1 and J usage is TRBJ2-2; 7 positions agree with TRBD1. The V gene end was trimmed by 7 bases and the J gene end by 2 bases; junction bases not matched to a gene: 8. Germline assignment: CDR1 SGHRS and CDR2 YFSETQ. The CDR3 consists of 15 residues. CDR3 protein: CASRDPGGNTGELFF. The CDR3 bases are TGCGCCAGCCGTGATCCAGGGGGAAACACCGGGGAGCTGTTTTTT.

The chain joins TRBV5-4 to TRBJ2-5; tentative D call: TRBD2 (6 bases). The CDR3 is made up of 14 amino acids. Germline V gives CDR1 SGHNT, CDR2 YYREEE (reference sequence). V lost 4 bases and J 1 base, leaving 11 bases between the germline ends. In DNA, the CDR3 is TGTGCCAGCAGCGGAGGGTCCTCCCAAGAGACCCAGTACTTC. Protein sequence: CASSGGSSQETQYF.

The rearrangement uses TRBV10-2 and TRBJ2-2; a weak D match, TRBD2 (5 bases). V lost 3 bases and J 4 bases, leaving 12 bases between the germline ends. CDR3 length equals 15 residues. CDR1 and CDR2 from the germline V gene are WSHSY and SAAADI. CDR3 nucleotide sequence: TGCGCCAGCAGTGATCCCGCGGGTACCACCGGGGAGCTGTTTTTT. Encoded protein: CASSDPAGTTGELFF.

The chain carries TRBV2 and TRBJ2-3; D perhaps matches TRBD2 (6 bases). The V end lost 4 bases, the J end lost 1 base, and 9 bases lay between the germline ends. Germline loops: CDR1 SNHLY, CDR2 FYNNEI. The CDR3 extends over 14 amino acids. The CDR3 DNA reads TGTGCCAGCAGTGGAGGGACTCGCACAGATACGCAGTATTTT. This gives the protein CASSGGTRTDTQYF.

This chain connects TRBV13 to TRBJ1-6; perhaps TRBD1 as D (5 bases). The CDR3 has 14 amino acids. V was pared by 4 bases and J by 11 bases, with 15 bases between. The germline V gene encodes CDR1 PRHDT and CDR2 FYEKMQ (reference sequence). The CDR3 spells CASSSRDLFPPLHF. The CDR3 bases are TGTGCCAGCAGCTCCCGGGACCTCTTTCCACCCCTCCACTTT.

The chain has TRBV4-2 and TRBJ1-1; 7 positions match TRBD1. Germline V gives CDR1 LGHNA, CDR2 YNFKEQ. This CDR3 region has 16 residues. The junction had 10 bases not matched to a gene; V was cut back by 2 bases and J by 4 bases. Here the CDR3 DNA reads TGTGCCAGCAGCCAAACCTACAGGGGAGAGGGCACTGAAGCTTTCTTT. This codes for CASSQTYRGEGTEAFF.

The chain combines TRBV11-3 with TRBJ2-7; D unresolved. In germline, CDR1 is SGHNT, CDR2 YENEEA. The CDR3 contains 15 residues. The V and J ends lost 4 bases and 2 bases respectively, with 15 bases between them. The CDR3 here is CASSYSERKTYEQYF. The DNA for the CDR3 is TGTGCCAGCAGCTACTCCGAACGGAAAACCTACGAGCAGTACTTC.

In its sample, this clone was seen once. Other DNA sequences from this sample encode an identical CDR3 as well. This chain connects TRBV2 to TRBJ2-1; possibly TRBD2 for D (5 bases). The CDR3 length is 15 residues. The germline gives CDR1 SNHLY, CDR2 FYNNEI. V was cut by 6 bases and J by 5 bases, with 17 bases left in between. The CDR3 coding sequence is TGTGCCAGCAGATTACTACTGGAGGCTAACAATGAGCAGTTCTTC. It yields the protein CASRLLLEANNEQFF.

The chain carries TRBV7-2 and TRBJ1-2; a weak D match, TRBD1 (6 bases). Germline V gene sequence: CDR1 SGHTA, CDR2 FQGNSA. The V gene lost 0 bases and the J gene lost 6 bases, with 11 bases spanning the gap. This CDR3 comprises 14 residues. The CDR3 is CASSLAGRGNGYTF. DNA of the CDR3: TGTGCCAGCAGCTTAGCGGGCAGGGGTAATGGCTACACCTTC.

V usage is TRBV5-5 and J usage is TRBJ1-6; 8 nucleotides align to TRBD1. V lost 2 bases and J lost 4; bases outside the gene matches: 11. The CDR3 is 18 amino acids. Germline loops: CDR1 SGHKS, CDR2 YYEKEE (reference sequence). The CDR3 DNA follows: TGTGCCAGCAGCTTTCAGGGGGCGACGGGATCTTATAATTCACCCCTCCACTTT. It yields the protein CASSFQGATGSYNSPLHF.

This rearrangement joins TRBV27 to TRBJ2-7, with a weak D call TRBD1 (5 bases). V shed 7 bases and J shed 1 base, with 14 bases lying between them. The V gene's germline CDR1 is MNHEY and CDR2 SMNVEV (reference sequence). This CDR3 spans 14 amino acids. CDR3 in amino acids: CASKPSGISYEQYF. CDR3 DNA: TGTGCCAGCAAACCCTCAGGGATATCCTACGAGCAGTACTTC.